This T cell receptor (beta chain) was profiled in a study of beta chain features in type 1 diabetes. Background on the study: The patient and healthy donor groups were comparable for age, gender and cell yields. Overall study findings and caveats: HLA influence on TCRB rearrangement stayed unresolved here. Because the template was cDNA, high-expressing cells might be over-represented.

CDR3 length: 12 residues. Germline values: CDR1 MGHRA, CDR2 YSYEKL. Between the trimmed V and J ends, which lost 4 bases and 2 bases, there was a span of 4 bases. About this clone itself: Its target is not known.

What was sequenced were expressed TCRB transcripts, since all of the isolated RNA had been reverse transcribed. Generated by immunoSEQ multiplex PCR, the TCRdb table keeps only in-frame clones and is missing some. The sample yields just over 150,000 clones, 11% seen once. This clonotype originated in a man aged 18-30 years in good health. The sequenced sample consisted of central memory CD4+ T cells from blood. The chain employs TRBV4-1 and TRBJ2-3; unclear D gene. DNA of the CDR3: TGCGCCAGCAGCCCTGCCACAGATACGCAGTATTTT. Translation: CASSPATDTQYF.